This TCR beta chain was captured in a study of OX40 agonist ivuxolimab in advanced cancers. Background on the whole study: Ivuxolimab was a fully human IgG2 agonistic monoclonal antibody targeting the costimulatory receptor OX40 (CD134). Among the roughly 50 dose-escalation patients, approximately 20 had hepatocellular carcinoma, about 15 melanoma, 9 renal cell carcinoma and 9 head and neck cancer. The paper describes the monotherapy dose-escalation part (N ≈ 49 patients) of the phase I trial of ivuxolimab. Patients were allowed to have had prior anti-PD-1, anti-PD-L1 or anti-CTLA-4 therapy, and more than 30% of the dose-escalation patients had previously received checkpoint inhibitors. The purpose of peripheral TCRbeta sequencing was to test whether ivuxolimab changed TCR sequence diversity and led to clonal T-cell expansion. Intravenous ivuxolimab was administered to patients every 2 weeks at six dose levels: 0.01, 0.1, 0.3, 1.5, 3 and 10 mg/kg. In the dose-escalation cohort, more than 80% of patients were male, and the mean age was 60 years with a range of about 20 to 80. Partial responses occurred in three dose-escalation patients: two with cutaneous melanoma and one with hepatocellular carcinoma. The full study reports these points: After ivuxolimab, CD8+ T cells had more expanded clones than CD4+ T cells on average. At doses from 0.1 to 3.0 mg/kg, clonal expansion was seen in both CD4+ and CD8+ blood T cells between baseline and week 6. Low levels of normalized T-cell clonal expansion were also seen in some patients who did not respond. The antigen specificity of the clonally expanded peripheral T cells was not determined. Partial responders in the 0.1-3.0 mg/kg groups had among the lowest normalized peripheral clonal expansion, especially among CD8+ T cells.

The trial excluded patients who had a history of autoimmune disease or were on systemic immunosuppression. Peripheral blood for TCR sequencing was collected from all dose cohorts at baseline, on cycle 4 day 1, and on cycle 7 day 1. The samples were taken from a phase I, first-in-human, multicenter, open-label dose-escalation trial of ivuxolimab. Adults with locally advanced or metastatic head and neck squamous cell, hepatocellular, melanoma or renal cell carcinoma were enrolled in the trial. CD4+ and CD8+ T cells were sorted separately from peripheral blood before TCR sequencing. Counted from cysteine to phenylalanine, this CDR3 has 12 amino acids. The kept DNA is CDR3 alone, 36 bases in frame from the first base. CDR1 and CDR2, per the germline V gene (reference sequence), are GTSNPN and SVGIG. Trimming removed 7 bases from V and 5 bases from J, leaving 11 bases between the germline ends. As concerns this clone: This clone's antigen is unknown. Base qualities are not at hand, and no much larger clone is one base apart.

Genomic DNA was extracted from sorted cells for sequencing of the TCRbeta CDR3 region. The immunoSEQ Assay was used to sequence the TCRbeta CDR3 regions. What TCRdb holds here is the immuneACCESS table cut down to in-frame rearrangements. Part of the clones is not present; checked against another copy, under half of the missing clones reflect an unresolved V gene, and the others are unexplained. Across this sample there are 100,000 to 130,000 clones, with approximately 90% seen only once. The ten largest clones represent under 0.85% of the sample. The TCR comes from an adult with an advanced solid tumor such as melanoma, head and neck, liver or kidney cancer. The material sequenced was CD4+ or CD8+ T cells sorted from blood, taken in a trial of the OX40 agonist ivuxolimab. The chain couples TRBV30 to TRBJ2-2; the D gene identity is not certain. In nucleotides, the sequence is TGTGCCTTTCCGCAGGTTACCGGGGAGCTGTTTTTT. The translation is CAFPQVTGELFF.